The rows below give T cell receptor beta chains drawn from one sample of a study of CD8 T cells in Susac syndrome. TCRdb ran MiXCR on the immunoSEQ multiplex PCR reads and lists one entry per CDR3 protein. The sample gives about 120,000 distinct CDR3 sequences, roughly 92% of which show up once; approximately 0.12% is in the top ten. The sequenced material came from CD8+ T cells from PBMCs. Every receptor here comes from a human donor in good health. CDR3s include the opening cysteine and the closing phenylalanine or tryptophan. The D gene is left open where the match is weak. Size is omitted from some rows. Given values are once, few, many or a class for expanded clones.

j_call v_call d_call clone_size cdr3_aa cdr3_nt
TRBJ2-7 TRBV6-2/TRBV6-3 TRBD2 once CASRRLAGGQKQYF TGTGCCAGCAGACGACTAGCGGGAGGGCAAAAGCAGTACTTC
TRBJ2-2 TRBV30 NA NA CAWSFLGGQNTGELFF TGTGCCTGGAGTTTCTTAGGGGGGCAGAACACCGGGGAGCTGTTTTTT
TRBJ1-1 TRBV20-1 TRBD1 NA CSARDRGRSEAFF TGCAGTGCGCGGGACAGGGGGCGATCTGAAGCTTTCTTT
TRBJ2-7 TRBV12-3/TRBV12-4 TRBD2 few CASSLSVAGVREQYF TGTGCCAGCAGCCTCTCGGTAGCGGGAGTGAGGGAGCAGTACTTC
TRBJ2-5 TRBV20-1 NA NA CSAAQETQYF TGCAGTGCAGCCCAAGAGACCCAGTACTTC
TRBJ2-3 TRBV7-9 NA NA CASSGTSFTDTQYF TGTGCCAGCAGCGGAACTAGTTTCACAGATACGCAGTATTTT
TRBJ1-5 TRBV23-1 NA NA CASRVLQRGAGQPQHF TGCGCCAGCAGGGTCCTACAGCGGGGTGCCGGCCAGCCCCAGCATTTT
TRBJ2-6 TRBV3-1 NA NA CASSQVSRSSGANVLTF TGTGCCAGCAGCCAAGTATCGAGGAGCTCTGGGGCCAACGTCCTGACTTTC
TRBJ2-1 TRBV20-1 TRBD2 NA CSALESGRGEYNEQFF TGCAGTGCCCTGGAGAGCGGGAGGGGAGAATACAATGAGCAGTTCTTC
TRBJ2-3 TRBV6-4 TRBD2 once CASSASGGSTDTQYF TGTGCCAGCAGTGCTAGCGGGGGTAGCACAGATACGCAGTATTTT
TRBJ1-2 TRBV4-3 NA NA CASSQESGSGYGYTF TGCGCCAGCAGCCAAGAATCGGGCTCTGGCTATGGCTACACCTTC
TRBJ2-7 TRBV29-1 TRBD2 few CSVVLAGGPYEQYF TGCAGCGTTGTACTAGCGGGAGGGCCCTACGAGCAGTACTTC
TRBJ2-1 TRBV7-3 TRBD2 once CASSRFVGTNNEQFF TGTGCCAGCAGCCGATTCGTAGGGACTAACAATGAGCAGTTCTTC
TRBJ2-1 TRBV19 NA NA CASSIAPSANGREQFF TGTGCCAGTAGTATAGCCCCTAGCGCAAATGGTCGCGAGCAGTTCTTC
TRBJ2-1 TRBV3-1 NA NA CASSQGGRSSYNEQFF TGTGCCAGCAGCCAAGGGGGACGGAGCTCCTACAATGAGCAGTTCTTC